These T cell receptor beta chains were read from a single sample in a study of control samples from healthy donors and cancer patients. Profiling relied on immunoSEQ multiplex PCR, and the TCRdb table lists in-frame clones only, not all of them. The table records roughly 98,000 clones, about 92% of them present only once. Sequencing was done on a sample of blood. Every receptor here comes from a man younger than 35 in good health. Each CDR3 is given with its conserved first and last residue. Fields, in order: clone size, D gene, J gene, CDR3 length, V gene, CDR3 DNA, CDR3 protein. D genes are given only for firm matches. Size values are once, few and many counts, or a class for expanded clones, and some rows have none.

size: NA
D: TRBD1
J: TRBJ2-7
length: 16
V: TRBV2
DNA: TGTGCCAGCAGCGAAAGGGACAGCAGCAGAGCATACGAGCAGTACTTC
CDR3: CASSERDSSRAYEQYF

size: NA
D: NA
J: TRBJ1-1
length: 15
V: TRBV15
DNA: TGTGCCACCAGGAGGAGCGTTAACGTGAACACTGAAGCTTTCTTT
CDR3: CATRRSVNVNTEAFF

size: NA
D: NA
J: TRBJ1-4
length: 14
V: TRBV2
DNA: TGTGCCAGTAGCCTACAGGGAGTGGATGAAAAACTGTTTTTT
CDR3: CASSLQGVDEKLFF

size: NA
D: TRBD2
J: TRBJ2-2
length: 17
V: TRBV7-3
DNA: TGTGCCAGCAGCTATCCGGGACTAGCGGGAGAAATCGGGGAGCTGTTTTTT
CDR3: CASSYPGLAGEIGELFF

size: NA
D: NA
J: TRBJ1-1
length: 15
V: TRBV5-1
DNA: TGCGCCAGCAGCTTGGCCCGACACCTGAACACTGAAGCTTTCTTT
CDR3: CASSLARHLNTEAFF

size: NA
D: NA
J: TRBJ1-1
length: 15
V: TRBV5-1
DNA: TGCGCCAGCAGCTTATCGGGGGGCGTCGGCACTGAAGCTTTCTTT
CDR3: CASSLSGGVGTEAFF

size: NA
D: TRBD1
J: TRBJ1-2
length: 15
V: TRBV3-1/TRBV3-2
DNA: TGTGCCAGCAGCCAAACTGACAGGGTAGAGTATGGCTACACCTTC
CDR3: CASSQTDRVEYGYTF

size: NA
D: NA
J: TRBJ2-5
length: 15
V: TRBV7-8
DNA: TGTGCCAGCAGCTTACTGATCGCGCCCCAAGAGACCCAGTACTTC
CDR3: CASSLLIAPQETQYF

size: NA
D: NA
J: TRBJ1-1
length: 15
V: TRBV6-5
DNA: TGTGCCAGCAGACCTAACAGGGTACTCGACACTGAAGCTTTCTTT
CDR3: CASRPNRVLDTEAFF

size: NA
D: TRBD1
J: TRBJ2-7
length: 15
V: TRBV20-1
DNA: TGCAGTGCTAGTCAGGGACAGGGCGGCGCCTACGAGCAGTACTTC
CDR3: CSASQGQGGAYEQYF

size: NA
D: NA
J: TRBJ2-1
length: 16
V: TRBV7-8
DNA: TGTGCCAGCAGATTAACAGGGTCTGGGTCCTACAATGAGCAGTTCTTC
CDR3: CASRLTGSGSYNEQFF

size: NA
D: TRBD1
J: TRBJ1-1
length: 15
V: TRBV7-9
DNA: TGTGCCAGCAGCCGCCGACAGGGGACCCATGATGAAGCTTTCTTT
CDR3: CASSRRQGTHDEAFF

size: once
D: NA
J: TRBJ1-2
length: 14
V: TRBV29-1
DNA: TGCAGCGTTGATCAAGCAGGGGATGTCTATGGCTACACCTTC
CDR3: CSVDQAGDVYGYTF

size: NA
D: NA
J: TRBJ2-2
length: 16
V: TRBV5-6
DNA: TGTGCCAGCAGCTTGCCGGGGGCTGGAACGACCGGGGAGCTGTTTTTT
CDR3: CASSLPGAGTTGELFF

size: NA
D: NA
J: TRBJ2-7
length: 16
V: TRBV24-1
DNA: TGTGCCACCAGTGACCCCGGACGTTCGAGAGCCTACGAGCAGTACTTC
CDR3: CATSDPGRSRAYEQYF

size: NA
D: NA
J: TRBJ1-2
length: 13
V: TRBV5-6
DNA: TGTGCCAGCAGCTTGGCCTCAGGGTCTGGCTACACCTTC
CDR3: CASSLASGSGYTF

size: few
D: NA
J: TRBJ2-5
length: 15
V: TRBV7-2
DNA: TGTGCCAGCAGCCCCCAATCAGGCGTCCAAGAGACCCAGTACTTC
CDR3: CASSPQSGVQETQYF

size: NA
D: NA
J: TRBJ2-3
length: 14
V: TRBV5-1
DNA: TGCGCCAGCAGCTCCACAGGGATCACAGATACGCAGTATTTT
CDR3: CASSSTGITDTQYF

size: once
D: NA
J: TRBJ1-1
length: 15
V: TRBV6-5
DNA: TGTGCCAGCAGTTACTGGACAGAATTAAACACTGAAGCTTTCTTT
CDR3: CASSYWTELNTEAFF

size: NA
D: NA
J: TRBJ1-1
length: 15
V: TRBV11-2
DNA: TGTGCCAGCAGCTTAGCGCGGGGATTGAACACTGAAGCTTTCTTT
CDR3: CASSLARGLNTEAFF

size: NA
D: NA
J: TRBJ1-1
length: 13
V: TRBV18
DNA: TGTGCCAGCTCACCAGGTGTGTACACTGAAGCTTTCTTT
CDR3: CASSPGVYTEAFF

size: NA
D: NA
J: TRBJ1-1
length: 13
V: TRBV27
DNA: TGTGCCAGCAGTTTGAGTCGGTTTACCGAAGCTTTCTTT
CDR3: CASSLSRFTEAFF

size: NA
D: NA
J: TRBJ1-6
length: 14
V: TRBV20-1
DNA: TGCAGTGCTAGTCCCGAGAAATTCAATTCACCCCTCCACTTT
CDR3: CSASPEKFNSPLHF

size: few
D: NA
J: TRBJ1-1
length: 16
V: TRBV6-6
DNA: TGTGCCAGCTGCGAACAGGGACCCCGAGTAGTCGCTGAAGCTTTCTTT
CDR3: CASCEQGPRVVAEAFF

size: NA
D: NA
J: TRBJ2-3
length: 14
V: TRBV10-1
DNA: TGCGCCAGCAGTGACGATTCTAGCACAGATACGCAGTATTTT
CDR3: CASSDDSSTDTQYF

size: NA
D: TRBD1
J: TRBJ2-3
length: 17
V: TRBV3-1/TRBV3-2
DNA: TGTGCCAGCAGCCTCTTGATCGGGGACAGGGTCACAGATACGCAGTATTTT
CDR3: CASSLLIGDRVTDTQYF

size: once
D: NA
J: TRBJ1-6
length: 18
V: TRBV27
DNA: TGTGCCAGCAGTTTAGTGGTTCGGGGGAGCTCCTATAATTCACCCCTCCACTTT
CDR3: CASSLVVRGSSYNSPLHF

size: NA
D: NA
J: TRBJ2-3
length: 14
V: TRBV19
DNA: TGTGCCAGTTCTGACAGGTACGGCACAGATACGCAGTATTTT
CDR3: CASSDRYGTDTQYF

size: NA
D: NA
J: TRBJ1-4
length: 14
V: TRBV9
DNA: TGTGCCAGCAGCGCTTCTGCGTCGGTGGAAAAACTGTTTTTT
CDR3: CASSASASVEKLFF

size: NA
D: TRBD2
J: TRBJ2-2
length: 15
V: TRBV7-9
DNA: TGTGCCAGCAGACCCGAGAGCGGGGGAACCGGGGAGCTGTTTTTT
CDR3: CASRPESGGTGELFF

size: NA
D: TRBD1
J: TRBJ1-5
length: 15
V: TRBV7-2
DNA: TGTGCCAGCAGCGTCGACAGGGGGAGCAATCAGCCCCAGCATTTT
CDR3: CASSVDRGSNQPQHF

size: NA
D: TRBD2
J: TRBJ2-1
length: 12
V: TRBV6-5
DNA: TGTGCCAGCAGTTACGCAGGGACTAGTTGGTTCTTC
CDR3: CASSYAGTSWFF

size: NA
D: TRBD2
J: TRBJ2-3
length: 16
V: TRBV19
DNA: TGTGCCAGTAGTTTTGGGACTAGCGCCCGCCCGGCTACGCAGTATTTT
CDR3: CASSFGTSARPATQYF

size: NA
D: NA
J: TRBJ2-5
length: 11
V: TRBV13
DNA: TGTGCCAGCAGCTCCGGGGAGACCCAGTACTTC
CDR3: CASSSGETQYF

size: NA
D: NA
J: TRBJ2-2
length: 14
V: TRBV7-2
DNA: TGTGCCAGCAGCTTCCTGGGGAACACCGGGGAGCTGTTTTTT
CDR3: CASSFLGNTGELFF

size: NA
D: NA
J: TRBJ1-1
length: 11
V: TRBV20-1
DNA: TGCAGTGTGGAGTATAACACTGAAGCTTTCTTT
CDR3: CSVEYNTEAFF

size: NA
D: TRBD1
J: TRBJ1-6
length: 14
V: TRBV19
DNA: TGTGCCAGTAGTCTCACAGGGGGTAGCTCACCCCTCCACTTT
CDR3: CASSLTGGSSPLHF

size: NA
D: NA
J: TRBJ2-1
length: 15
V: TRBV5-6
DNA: TGTGCCAGCAGCTTGTATTCTGACCCTAGGGATGAGCAGTTCTTC
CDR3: CASSLYSDPRDEQFF

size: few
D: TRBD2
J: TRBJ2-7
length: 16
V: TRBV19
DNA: TGTGCCAGTAGTATCCCGGGAGCGGGAGGGCCCTCCGAGCAGTACTTC
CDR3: CASSIPGAGGPSEQYF

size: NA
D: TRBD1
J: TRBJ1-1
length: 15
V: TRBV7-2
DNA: TGTGCCAGCAGCCTGGGACAGGGTTTGAACACTGAAGCTTTCTTT
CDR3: CASSLGQGLNTEAFF

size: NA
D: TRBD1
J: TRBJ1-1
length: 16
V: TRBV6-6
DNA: TGTGCCAGCAGTTACCCCCCGGGACAGATGAACACTGAAGCTTTCTTT
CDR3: CASSYPPGQMNTEAFF

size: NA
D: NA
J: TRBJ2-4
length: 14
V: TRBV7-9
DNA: TGTGCCAGCAGCTTAGCCGAATTCAAAAACATTCAGTACTTC
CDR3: CASSLAEFKNIQYF

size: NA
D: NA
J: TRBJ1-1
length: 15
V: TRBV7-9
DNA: TGTGCCAGCAGCTACCTTGAGACAGGGAACACTGAAGCTTTCTTT
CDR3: CASSYLETGNTEAFF

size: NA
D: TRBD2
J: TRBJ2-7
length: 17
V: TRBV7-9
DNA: TGTGCCAGCAGCTTAGGGCCGACTAGCGGGAGAACCTACGAGCAGTACTTC
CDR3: CASSLGPTSGRTYEQYF

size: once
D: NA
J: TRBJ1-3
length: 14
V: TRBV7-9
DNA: TGTGCCAGCAGCCGTCCCGACTCTGGAAACACCATATATTTT
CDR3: CASSRPDSGNTIYF

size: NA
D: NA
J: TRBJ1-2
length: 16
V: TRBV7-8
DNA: TGTGCCAGCAGCCCTACTCCGGGAACAGACGGCTATGGCTACACCTTC
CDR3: CASSPTPGTDGYGYTF

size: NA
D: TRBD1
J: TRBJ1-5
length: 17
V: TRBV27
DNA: TGTGCCAGCAGTTTAGACGGGACAGGCCTCTTCAATCAGCCCCAGCATTTT
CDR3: CASSLDGTGLFNQPQHF

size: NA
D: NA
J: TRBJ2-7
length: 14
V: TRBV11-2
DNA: TGTGCCAGCAGCTTAGACCCAGGTACCTACGAGCAGTACTTC
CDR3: CASSLDPGTYEQYF

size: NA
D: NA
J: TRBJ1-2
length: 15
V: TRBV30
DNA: TGTGCCGGAGATTTGTTCGACAGAGCGAACTATGGCTACACCTTC
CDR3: CAGDLFDRANYGYTF